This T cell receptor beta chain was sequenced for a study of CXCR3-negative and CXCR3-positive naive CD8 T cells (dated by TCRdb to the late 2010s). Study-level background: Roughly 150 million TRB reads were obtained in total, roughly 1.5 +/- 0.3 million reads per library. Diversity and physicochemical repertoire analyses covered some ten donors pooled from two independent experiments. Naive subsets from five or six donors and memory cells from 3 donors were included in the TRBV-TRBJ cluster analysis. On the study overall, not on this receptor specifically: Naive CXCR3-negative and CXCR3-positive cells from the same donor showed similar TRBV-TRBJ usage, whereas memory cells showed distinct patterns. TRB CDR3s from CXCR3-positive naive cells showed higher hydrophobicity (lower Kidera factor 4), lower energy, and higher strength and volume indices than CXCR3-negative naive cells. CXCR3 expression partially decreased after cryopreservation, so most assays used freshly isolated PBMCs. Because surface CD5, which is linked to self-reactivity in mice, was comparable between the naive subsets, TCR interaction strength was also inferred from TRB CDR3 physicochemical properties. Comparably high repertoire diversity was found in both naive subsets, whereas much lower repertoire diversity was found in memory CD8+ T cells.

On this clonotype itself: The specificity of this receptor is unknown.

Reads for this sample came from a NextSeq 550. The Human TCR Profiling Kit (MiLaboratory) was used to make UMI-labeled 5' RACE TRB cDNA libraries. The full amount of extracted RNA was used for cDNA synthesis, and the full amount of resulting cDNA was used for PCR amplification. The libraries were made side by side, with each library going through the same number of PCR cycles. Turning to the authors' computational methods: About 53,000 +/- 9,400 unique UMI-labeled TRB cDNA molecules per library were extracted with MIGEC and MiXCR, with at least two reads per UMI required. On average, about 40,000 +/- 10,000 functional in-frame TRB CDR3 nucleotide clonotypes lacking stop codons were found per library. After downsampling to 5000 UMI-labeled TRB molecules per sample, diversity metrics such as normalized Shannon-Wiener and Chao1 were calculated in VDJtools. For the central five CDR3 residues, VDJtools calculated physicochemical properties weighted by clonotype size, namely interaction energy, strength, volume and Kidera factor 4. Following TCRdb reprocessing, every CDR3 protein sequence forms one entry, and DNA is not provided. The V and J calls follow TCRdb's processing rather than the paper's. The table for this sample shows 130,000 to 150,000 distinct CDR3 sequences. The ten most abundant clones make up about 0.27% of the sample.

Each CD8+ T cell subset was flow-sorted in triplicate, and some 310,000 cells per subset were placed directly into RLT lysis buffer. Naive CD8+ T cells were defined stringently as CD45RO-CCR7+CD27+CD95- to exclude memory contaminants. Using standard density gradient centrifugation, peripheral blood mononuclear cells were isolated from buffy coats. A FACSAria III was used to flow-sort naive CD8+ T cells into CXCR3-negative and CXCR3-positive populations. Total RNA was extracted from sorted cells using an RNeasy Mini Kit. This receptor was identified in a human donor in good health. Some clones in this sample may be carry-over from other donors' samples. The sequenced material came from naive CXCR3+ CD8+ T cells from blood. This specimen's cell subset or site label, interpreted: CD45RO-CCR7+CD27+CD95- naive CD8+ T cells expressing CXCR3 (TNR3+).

The CDR3 protein sequence reads: CASSGQNTEAFF. The V gene is TRBV5-4 and the J gene is TRBJ1-1. From the cysteine up to the phenylalanine, the CDR3 has a length of 12 residues. The protein alone is recorded here. From a lookup of the germline V gene (reference sequence), CDR1 and CDR2 are SGHNT and YYREEE.